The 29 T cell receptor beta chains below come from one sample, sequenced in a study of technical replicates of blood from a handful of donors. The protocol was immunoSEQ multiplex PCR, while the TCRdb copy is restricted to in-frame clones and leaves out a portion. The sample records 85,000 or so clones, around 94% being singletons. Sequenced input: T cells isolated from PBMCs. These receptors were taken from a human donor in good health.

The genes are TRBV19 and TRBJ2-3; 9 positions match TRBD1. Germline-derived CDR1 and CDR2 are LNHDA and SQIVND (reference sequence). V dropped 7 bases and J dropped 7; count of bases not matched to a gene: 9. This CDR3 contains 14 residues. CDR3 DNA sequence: TGTGCCAGTACCCCGGGACAGGGTTCCTATACGCAGTATTTT. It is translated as CASTPGQGSYTQYF.

The DNA for the CDR3 is TGCGCCAGCAGCCAAGGCGGTGGCCCGCGGTCCTCTGGAAACACCATATATTTT. Translation: CASSQGGGPRSSGNTIYF. V usage is TRBV4-1 and J usage is TRBJ1-3, with unresolved D. CDR3 length equals 18 residues. Germline CDR1 MGHRA, CDR2 YSYEKL. V lost 1 base and J 0 bases, leaving 16 bases between the germline ends.

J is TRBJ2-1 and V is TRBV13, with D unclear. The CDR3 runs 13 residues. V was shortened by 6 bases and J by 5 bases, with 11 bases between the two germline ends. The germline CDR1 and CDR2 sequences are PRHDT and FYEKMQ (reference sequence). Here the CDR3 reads CASRRDEDNEQFF. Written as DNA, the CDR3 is TGTGCCAGCAGGCGCGATGAAGACAATGAGCAGTTCTTC.

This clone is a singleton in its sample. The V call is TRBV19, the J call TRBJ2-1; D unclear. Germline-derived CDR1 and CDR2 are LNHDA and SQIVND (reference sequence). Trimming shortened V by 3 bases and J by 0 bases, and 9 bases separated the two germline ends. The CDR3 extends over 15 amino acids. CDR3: CASSISRSSYNEQFF. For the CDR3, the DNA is TGTGCCAGTAGTATTTCCCGGAGCTCCTACAATGAGCAGTTCTTC.

The CDR3 sequence is CATRTPNYGYTF. The DNA for the CDR3 is TGTGCCACCCGGACACCCAACTATGGCTACACCTTC. J is TRBJ1-2 and V is TRBV19; D possibly corresponds to TRBD1 (5 bases). V was cut by 10 bases and J by 2 bases, with 11 bases left in between. Germline values: CDR1 LNHDA, CDR2 SQIVND (reference sequence). The CDR3 has 12 residues.

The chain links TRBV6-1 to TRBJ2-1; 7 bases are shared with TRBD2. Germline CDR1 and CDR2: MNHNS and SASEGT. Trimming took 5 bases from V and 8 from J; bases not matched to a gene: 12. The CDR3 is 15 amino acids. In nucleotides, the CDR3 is TGTGCCAGCAGTCGAAGGCGGGAGATCGGCGATGAGCAGTTCTTC. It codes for CASSRRREIGDEQFF.

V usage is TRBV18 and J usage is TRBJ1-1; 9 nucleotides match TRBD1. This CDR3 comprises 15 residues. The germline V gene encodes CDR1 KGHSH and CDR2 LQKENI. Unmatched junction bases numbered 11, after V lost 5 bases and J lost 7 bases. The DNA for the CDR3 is TGTGCCAGCTCAGCCCCGGACAGGGGAAGGGTTGAAGCTTTCTTT. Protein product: CASSAPDRGRVEAFF.

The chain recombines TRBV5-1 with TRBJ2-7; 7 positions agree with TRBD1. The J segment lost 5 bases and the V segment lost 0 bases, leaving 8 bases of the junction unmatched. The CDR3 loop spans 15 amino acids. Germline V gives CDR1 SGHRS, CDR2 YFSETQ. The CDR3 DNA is TGCGCCAGCAGCTTGGCCACAGGGGTTCGTGACGAGCAGTACTTC. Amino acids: CASSLATGVRDEQYF. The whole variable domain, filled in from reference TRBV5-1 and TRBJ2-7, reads KAGVTQTPRYLIKTRGQQVTLSCSPISGHRSVSWYQQTPGQGLQFLFEYFSETQRNKGNFPGRFSGRQFSNSRSEMNVSTLELGDSALYLCASSLATGVRDEQYFGPGTRLTVT.

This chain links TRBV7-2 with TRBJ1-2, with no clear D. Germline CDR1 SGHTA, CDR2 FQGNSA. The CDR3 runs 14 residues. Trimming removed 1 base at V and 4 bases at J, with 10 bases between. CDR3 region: CASSLGGSPYGYTF. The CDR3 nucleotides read TGTGCCAGCAGCTTAGGCGGCAGCCCCTATGGCTACACCTTC.

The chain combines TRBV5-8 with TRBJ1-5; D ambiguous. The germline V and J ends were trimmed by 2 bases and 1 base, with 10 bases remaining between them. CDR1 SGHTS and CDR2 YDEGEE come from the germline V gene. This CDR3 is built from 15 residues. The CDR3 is CASSFYYGSNQPQHF. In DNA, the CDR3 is TGTGCCAGCAGCTTTTATTACGGGAGCAATCAGCCCCAGCATTTT.

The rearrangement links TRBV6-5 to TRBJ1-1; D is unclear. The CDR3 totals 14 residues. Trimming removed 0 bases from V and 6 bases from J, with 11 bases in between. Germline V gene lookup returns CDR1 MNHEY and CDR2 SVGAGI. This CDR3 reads CASSYSAGFAEAFF. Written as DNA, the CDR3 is TGTGCCAGCAGTTACTCGGCGGGGTTCGCTGAAGCTTTCTTT.

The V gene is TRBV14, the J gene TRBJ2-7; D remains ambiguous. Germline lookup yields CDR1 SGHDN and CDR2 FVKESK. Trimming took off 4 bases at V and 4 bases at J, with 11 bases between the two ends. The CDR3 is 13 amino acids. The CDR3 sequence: CASSLSLRYEQYF. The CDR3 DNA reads TGTGCCAGCAGCCTCTCGCTTCGGTACGAGCAGTACTTC.

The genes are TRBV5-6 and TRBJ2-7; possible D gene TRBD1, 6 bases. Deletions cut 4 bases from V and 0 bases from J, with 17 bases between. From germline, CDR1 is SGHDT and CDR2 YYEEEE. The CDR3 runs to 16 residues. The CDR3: CASSHPTDSNSYEQYF. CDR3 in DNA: TGTGCCAGCAGCCACCCTACGGACAGCAACTCCTACGAGCAGTACTTC.

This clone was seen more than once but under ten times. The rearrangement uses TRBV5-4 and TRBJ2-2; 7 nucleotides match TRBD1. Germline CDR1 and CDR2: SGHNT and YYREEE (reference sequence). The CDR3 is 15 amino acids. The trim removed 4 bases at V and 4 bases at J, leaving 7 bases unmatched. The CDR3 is CASSLRDRATGELFF. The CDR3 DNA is TGTGCCAGCAGCCTCCGGGACAGAGCCACCGGGGAGCTGTTTTTT.

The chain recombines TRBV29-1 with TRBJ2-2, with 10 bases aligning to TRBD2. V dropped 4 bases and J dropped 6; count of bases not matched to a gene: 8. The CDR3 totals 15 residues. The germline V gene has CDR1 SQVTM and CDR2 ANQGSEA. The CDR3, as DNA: TGCAGCGTTGCTACTCTAGCGGGAGATCCCGGGGAGCTGTTTTTT. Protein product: CSVATLAGDPGELFF.

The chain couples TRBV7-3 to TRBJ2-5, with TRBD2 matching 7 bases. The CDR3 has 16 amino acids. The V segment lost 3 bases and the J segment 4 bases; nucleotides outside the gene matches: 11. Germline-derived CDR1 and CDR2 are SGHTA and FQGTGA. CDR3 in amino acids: CASSFAQAGIGETQYF. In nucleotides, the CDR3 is TGTGCCAGCAGCTTCGCCCAAGCGGGGATAGGAGAGACCCAGTACTTC. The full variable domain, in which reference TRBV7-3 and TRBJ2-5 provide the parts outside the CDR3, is GAGVSQTPSNKVTEKGKYVELRCDPISGHTALYWYRQSLGQGPEFLIYFQGTGAADDSGLPNDRFFAVRPEGSVSTLKIQRTERGDSAVYLCASSFAQAGIGETQYFGPGTRLLVL.

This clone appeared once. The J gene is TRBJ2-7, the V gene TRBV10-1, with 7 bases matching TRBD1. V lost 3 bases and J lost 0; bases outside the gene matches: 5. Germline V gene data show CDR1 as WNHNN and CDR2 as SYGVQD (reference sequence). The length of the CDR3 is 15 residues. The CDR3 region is CASSESTGSSYEQYF. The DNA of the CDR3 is TGCGCCAGCAGTGAATCGACAGGGAGCTCCTACGAGCAGTACTTC.

This CDR3 reads CASSRGQGRSTEAFF. Here the CDR3 DNA reads TGTGCCAGCAGCCGCGGACAGGGGAGGAGCACTGAAGCTTTCTTT. The V gene is TRBV14, the J gene TRBJ1-1; TRBD1 agrees at 9 bases. Trimming removed 4 bases from V and 4 bases from J; junction bases left unmatched: 7. The CDR3 has 15 residues. Germline V gene sequence: CDR1 SGHDN, CDR2 FVKESK.

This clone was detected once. CDR3 sequence reads: CASSFQGLAAPYEQYF. The CDR3 region has the DNA TGTGCCAGCAGTTTTCAGGGACTAGCGGCTCCCTACGAGCAGTACTTC. The rearrangement links TRBV27 to TRBJ2-7; 11 nucleotides align to TRBD2. V gave up 3 bases and J gave up 2 bases; unmatched junction bases: 6. This CDR3 is 16 amino acids long. The germline gives CDR1 MNHEY, CDR2 SMNVEV (reference sequence).

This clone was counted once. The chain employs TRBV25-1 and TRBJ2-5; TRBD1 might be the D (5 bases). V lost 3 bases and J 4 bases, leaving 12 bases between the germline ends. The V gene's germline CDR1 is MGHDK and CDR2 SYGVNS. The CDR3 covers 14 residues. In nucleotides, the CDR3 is TGTGCCAGCAGTGATATGACAGCCCGAGAGACCCAGTACTTC. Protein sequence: CASSDMTARETQYF.

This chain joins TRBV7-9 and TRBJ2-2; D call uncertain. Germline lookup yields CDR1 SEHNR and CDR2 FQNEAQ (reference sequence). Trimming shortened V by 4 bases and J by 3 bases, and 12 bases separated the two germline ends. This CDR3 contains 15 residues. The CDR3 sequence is CASSSPVSYTGELFF. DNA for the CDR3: TGTGCCAGCAGCTCCCCAGTGTCCTACACCGGGGAGCTGTTTTTT. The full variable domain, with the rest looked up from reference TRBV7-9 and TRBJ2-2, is DTGVSQNPRHKITKRGQNVTFRCDPISEHNRLYWYRQTLGQGPEFLTYFQNEAQLEKSRLLSDRFSAERPKGSFSTLEIQRTEQGDSAMYLCASSSPVSYTGELFFGEGSRLTVL.

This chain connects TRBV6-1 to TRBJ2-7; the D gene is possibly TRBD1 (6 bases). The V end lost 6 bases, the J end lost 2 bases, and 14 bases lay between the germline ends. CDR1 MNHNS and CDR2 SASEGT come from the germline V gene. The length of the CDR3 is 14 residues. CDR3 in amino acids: CASRARTVPYEQYF. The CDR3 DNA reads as TGTGCCAGCAGGGCGAGGACAGTTCCCTACGAGCAGTACTTC.

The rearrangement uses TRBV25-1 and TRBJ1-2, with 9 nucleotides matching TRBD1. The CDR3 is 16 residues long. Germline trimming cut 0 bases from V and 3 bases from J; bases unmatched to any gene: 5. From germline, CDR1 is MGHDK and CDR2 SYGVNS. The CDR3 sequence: CASSEYRDRADYGYTF. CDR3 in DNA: TGTGCCAGCAGTGAATACCGGGACAGGGCGGACTATGGCTACACCTTC.

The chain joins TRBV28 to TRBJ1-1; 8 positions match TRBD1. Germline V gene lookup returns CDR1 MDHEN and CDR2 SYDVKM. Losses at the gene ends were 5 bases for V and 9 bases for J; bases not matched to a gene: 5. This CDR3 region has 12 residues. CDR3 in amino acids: CASSPDRDKAFF. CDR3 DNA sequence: TGTGCCAGCAGTCCGGACAGGGACAAAGCTTTCTTT.

The CDR3 region is CASSPREGVLETQYF. As DNA, the CDR3 is TGTGCCAGCAGCCCCAGGGAGGGGGTACTTGAGACCCAGTACTTC. The rearrangement joins TRBV7-9 to TRBJ2-5, with a possible D match to TRBD2 (7 bases). The CDR3 spans 15 residues. V was shortened by 5 bases and J by 5 bases, with 18 bases between the two germline ends. CDR1 and CDR2 from the germline V gene are SEHNR and FQNEAQ (reference sequence).

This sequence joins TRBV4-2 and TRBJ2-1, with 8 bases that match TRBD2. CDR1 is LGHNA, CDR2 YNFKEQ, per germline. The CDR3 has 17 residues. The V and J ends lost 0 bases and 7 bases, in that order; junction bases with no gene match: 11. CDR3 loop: CASSQDYNGRGGNEQFF. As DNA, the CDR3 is TGTGCCAGCAGCCAAGATTATAACGGGAGGGGGGGGAATGAGCAGTTCTTC.

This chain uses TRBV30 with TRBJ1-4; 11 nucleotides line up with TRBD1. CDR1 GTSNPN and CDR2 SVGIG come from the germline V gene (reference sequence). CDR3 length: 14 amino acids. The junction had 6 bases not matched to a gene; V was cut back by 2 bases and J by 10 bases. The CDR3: CAWSLWTGGGKLFF. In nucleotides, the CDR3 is TGTGCCTGGAGTCTCTGGACAGGGGGCGGAAAACTGTTTTTT. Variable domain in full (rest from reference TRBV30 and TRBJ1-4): SQTIHQWPATLVQPVGSPLSLECTVEGTSNPNLYWYRQAAGRGLQLLFYSVGIGQISSEVPQNLSASRPQDRQFILSSKKLLLSDSGFYLCAWSLWTGGGKLFFGSGTQLSVL.

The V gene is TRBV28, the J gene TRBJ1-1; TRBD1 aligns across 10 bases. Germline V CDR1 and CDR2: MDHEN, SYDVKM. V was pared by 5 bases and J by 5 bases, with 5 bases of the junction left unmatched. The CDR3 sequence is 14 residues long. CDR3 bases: TGTGCCAGCAGTACATGGACAGGGGGGACTGAAGCTTTCTTT. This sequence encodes CASSTWTGGTEAFF.

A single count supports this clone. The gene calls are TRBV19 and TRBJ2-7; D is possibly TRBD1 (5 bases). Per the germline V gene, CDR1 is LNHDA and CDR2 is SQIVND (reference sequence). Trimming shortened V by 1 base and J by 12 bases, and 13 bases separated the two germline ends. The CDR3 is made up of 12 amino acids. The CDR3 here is CASSIGDSKWYF. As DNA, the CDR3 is TGTGCCAGTAGTATAGGTGACAGCAAGTGGTACTTC.